This entry lists 5 T cell receptor beta chains sequenced from one sample in a study of T cells in Graves' hyperthyroidism and ophthalmopathy. RNA transcripts were the template for amplifying TCR beta CDR3 regions. During a first-round RT-PCR of the TCR CDR3, the HTBI primer set was used. TCRdb passed the multiplex PCR reads through MiXCR, listing each CDR3 protein once. The sample carries 300,000 to 450,000 distinct CDR3 sequences, 15% recorded once. Sequenced sample: blood. These receptor sequences come from a woman in her twenties or thirties with Graves' hyperthyroidism.

The rearrangement joins TRBV28 to TRBJ2-3, with TRBD1 matching over 8 bases. V trimming: 6 bases; J trimming: 4 bases; junction bases outside the gene matches: 6. The germline V gene encodes CDR1 MDHEN and CDR2 SYDVKM. The CDR3 is 14 amino acids. CDR3 bases: TGTGCCAGCAGATCCGACAGGGGTCCAGATACGCAGTATTTT. Its protein is CASRSDRGPDTQYF. Combining the CDR3 with reference TRBV28 and TRBJ2-3 gives the whole variable domain DVKVTQSSRYLVKRTGEKVFLECVQDMDHENMFWYRQDPGLGLRLIYFSYDVKMKEKGDIPEGYSVSREKKERFSLILESASTNQTSMYLCASRSDRGPDTQYFGPGTRLTVL.

This clonotype has only a few counts. The V and J genes are TRBV7-3 and TRBJ2-3, with 8 bases matching TRBD2. Germline lookup yields CDR1 SGHTA and CDR2 FQGTGA. The CDR3 has 15 amino acids. Losses at the gene ends were 5 bases for V and 4 bases for J; bases not matched to a gene: 8. CDR3 protein: CASSLSGGSADTQYF. The CDR3 DNA sequence: TGTGCCAGCAGCCTCAGCGGGGGATCGGCAGATACGCAGTATTTT.

The chain is built from TRBV7-2 and TRBJ2-3, with D unresolved. Germline V lookup: CDR1 SGHTA, CDR2 FQGNSA. The V end was cut by 5 bases, the J end by 0 bases, with 9 bases between. The CDR3 is 14 residues long. CDR3 coding DNA: TGTGCCAGCAGCATGACCGGAAGCACAGATACGCAGTATTTT. Translated, it gives CASSMTGSTDTQYF.

This clonotype was found a few times. This sequence joins TRBV12-3 or TRBV12-4 and TRBJ2-1, with TRBD2 identical over 15 bases. Unmatched junction bases numbered 6, after V lost 6 bases and J lost 6 bases. The CDR3 extends over 16 amino acids. CDR3 sequence reads: CASSPGTSGRSNEQFF. In nucleotides, the CDR3 is TGTGCCAGCAGCCCCGGGACTAGCGGGAGGAGCAATGAGCAGTTCTTC.

This clonotype was detected many times. The chain couples TRBV6-1 to TRBJ2-1; the match to TRBD1 covers 12 bases. Losses at the gene ends were 6 bases for V and 8 bases for J; bases not matched to a gene: 5. The length of the CDR3 is 14 residues. Germline-derived CDR1 and CDR2 are MNHNS and SASEGT. CDR3 region: CASRPGQGAYEQFF. For the CDR3, the DNA is TGTGCCAGCAGACCGGGACAGGGGGCATATGAGCAGTTCTTC.